These 17 T cell receptor beta chains share one sample of origin, sequenced in a study of preoperative IRX-2 immunotherapy in early breast cancer. Generated by immunoSEQ multiplex PCR, the TCRdb table keeps only in-frame clones and is missing some. Among 20,000 to 30,000 clones listed, around 74% were seen once. Stated treatment: preoperative locoregional IRX-2 cytokine immunotherapy. This material consisted of lymph node tissue, taken after IRX-2 immunotherapy. All receptors derive from a human donor with breast cancer.

The gene calls are TRBV29-1 and TRBJ1-1; weak D call: TRBD1 (5 bases). V lost 7 bases and J 3 bases, leaving 12 bases between the germline ends. The CDR3 length is 12 residues. Germline-derived CDR1 and CDR2 are SQVTM and ANQGSEA. DNA of the CDR3: TGCAGCGGGTCCCAGGGAGACACTGAAGCTTTCTTT. This sequence encodes CSGSQGDTEAFF.

The chain couples TRBV6-4 to TRBJ1-1, with 9 positions matching TRBD1. Germline V gene sequence: CDR1 MRHNA, CDR2 SNTAGT. CDR3 length: 17 residues. V was pared by 10 bases and J by 4 bases, with 19 bases of the junction left unmatched. DNA for the CDR3: TGTGCCATCAGGCCCTCGGGACAGGGAGGAGTTGGCACTGAAGCTTTCTTT. This sequence encodes CAIRPSGQGGVGTEAFF.

The chain joins TRBV11-3 to TRBJ2-1; D might be TRBD1 or TRBD2, each matching 5 bases. Trimming cost V 4 bases and J 5 bases, with 12 bases left between them. The CDR3 is made up of 14 amino acids. Germline V gene sequence: CDR1 SGHNT, CDR2 YENEEA. As DNA, the CDR3 is TGTGCCAGCAGCTGGGGACCACCGAACAATGAGCAGTTCTTC. Its protein is CASSWGPPNNEQFF.

The gene calls are TRBV19 and TRBJ1-5; D is possibly TRBD1 (5 bases). The V end was cut by 4 bases, the J end by 3 bases, with 10 bases between. The CDR3 runs 14 residues. Germline V lookup: CDR1 LNHDA, CDR2 SQIVND (reference sequence). In DNA, the CDR3 is TGTGCCAGTAGTACAGACAGTCCCAATCAGCCCCAGCATTTT. It yields the protein CASSTDSPNQPQHF.

The V gene is TRBV6-8, the J gene TRBJ1-2; no reliable D call. Germline lookup yields CDR1 MNHGY and CDR2 SAAAGT. This CDR3 is built from 14 residues. Between the trimmed V and J ends, which lost 0 bases and 3 bases, there was a span of 8 bases. The CDR3 here is CASSYSFTDYGYTF. The CDR3 DNA reads as TGTGCCAGCAGTTACTCCTTTACAGACTATGGCTACACCTTC.

The rearrangement joins TRBV19 to TRBJ1-5; D is possibly TRBD1 (5 bases). V lost 6 bases and J lost 4, with 13 bases in between. Per germline, CDR1 LNHDA and CDR2 SQIVND (reference sequence). The CDR3 totals 14 residues. In DNA, the CDR3 is TGTGCCAGTAGGGCGGGGGAAGGGAATCAGCCCCAGCATTTT. This gives the protein CASRAGEGNQPQHF.

This chain's CDR3 is CASGSGRYEQYF. In nucleotides, the CDR3 is TGTGCTAGTGGCTCGGGGCGTTACGAGCAGTACTTC. V is TRBV12-5 and J is TRBJ2-7; possibly TRBD1 or TRBD2 for D (5 bases each). The CDR3 totals 12 residues. The germline gives CDR1 LGHNT, CDR2 FRNRAP. V was cut by 6 bases and J by 4 bases, with 10 bases left in between. Drawing the rest from reference TRBV12-5 and TRBJ2-7, the complete variable domain is DARVTQTPRHKVTEMGQEVTMRCQPILGHNTVFWYRQTMMQGLELLAYFRNRAPLDDSGMPKDRFSAEMPDATLATLKIQPSEPRDSAVYFCASGSGRYEQYFGPGTRLTVT.

This clone was detected only once. The chain combines TRBV11-3 with TRBJ2-2; TRBD1 might be the D (6 bases). Trimming removed 5 bases at V and 5 bases at J, with 18 bases between. This CDR3 contains 16 residues. Germline V gene lookup returns CDR1 SGHNT and CDR2 YENEEA. The CDR3 DNA sequence: TGTGCCAGCAGCCCACAAACAGGGATCAGGACCGGGGAGCTGTTTTTT. Translated: CASSPQTGIRTGELFF.

The J gene is TRBJ2-1, the V gene TRBV19; 8 bases line up with TRBD2. This CDR3 spans 17 amino acids. The ends lost 5 bases at V and 3 bases at J; junction bases unmatched: 12. CDR1 LNHDA and CDR2 SQIVND come from the germline V gene (reference sequence). The CDR3 DNA reads as TGTGCCAGTAGTCTGGGGTGGATTACTAGCGGCTACAATGAGCAGTTCTTC. Translation: CASSLGWITSGYNEQFF.

The J gene is TRBJ2-3, the V gene TRBV6-8; D call uncertain. This CDR3 contains 13 residues. Germline lookup yields CDR1 MNHGY and CDR2 SAAAGT. Between the trimmed V and J ends, which lost 4 bases and 4 bases, there was a span of 9 bases. The CDR3 here is CASSFGFADTQYF. DNA for the CDR3: TGTGCCAGCAGTTTTGGGTTTGCAGATACGCAGTATTTT.

The chain recombines TRBV5-1 with TRBJ2-3; 8 nucleotides align to TRBD2. CDR3 length equals 14 residues. The J segment lost 2 bases and the V segment lost 4 bases, leaving 3 bases of the junction unmatched. Germline V gene sequence: CDR1 SGHRS, CDR2 YFSETQ. CDR3 loop: CASSPGGDTDTQYF. The CDR3 nucleotides are TGCGCCAGCAGCCCCGGGGGGGACACAGATACGCAGTATTTT. The complete variable domain, with remaining parts taken from reference TRBV5-1 and TRBJ2-3, reads KAGVTQTPRYLIKTRGQQVTLSCSPISGHRSVSWYQQTPGQGLQFLFEYFSETQRNKGNFPGRFSGRQFSNSRSEMNVSTLELGDSALYLCASSPGGDTDTQYFGPGTRLTVL.

The chain combines TRBV29-1 with TRBJ2-1; D possibly corresponds to TRBD1 (5 bases). Germline CDR1 reads SQVTM; CDR2 reads ANQGSEA. Trimming shortened V by 1 base and J by 10 bases, and 11 bases separated the two germline ends. This CDR3 spans 12 amino acids. DNA of the CDR3: TGCAGCGTTGAAGGCCTTCGACAGGAGCAGTTCTTC. Amino acids: CSVEGLRQEQFF.

The chain joins TRBV30 to TRBJ2-4; 11 bases are shared with TRBD2. This CDR3 spans 17 amino acids. Trimming cost V 1 base and J 1 base; bases outside gene matches: 6. Germline V lookup: CDR1 GTSNPN, CDR2 SVGIG (reference sequence). CDR3 sequence reads: CAWSGTSGSAAKNIQYF. As DNA, the CDR3 is TGTGCCTGGAGTGGAACTAGCGGGAGTGCGGCCAAAAACATTCAGTACTTC.

CDR3 in amino acids: CASSHAGTSSYEQYF. In DNA form, the CDR3 reads TGTGCCAGCAGTCATGCCGGGACTAGCTCCTACGAGCAGTACTTC. The V and J genes are TRBV6-8 and TRBJ2-7, with 8 bases lining up with TRBD2. The CDR3 is made up of 15 amino acids. Losses at the gene ends were 5 bases for V and 0 bases for J; bases not matched to a gene: 6. The germline V gene has CDR1 MNHGY and CDR2 SAAAGT.

The chain is built from TRBV11-3 and TRBJ2-7; 7 bases are a match to TRBD2. The trim removed 0 bases at V and 3 bases at J, leaving 5 bases unmatched. The CDR3 consists of 15 residues. Germline V gene lookup returns CDR1 SGHNT and CDR2 YENEEA. For the CDR3, the DNA is TGTGCCAGCAGCTTAGATGGGGAGGGGATCTACGAGCAGTACTTC. It is translated as CASSLDGEGIYEQYF.

The chain employs TRBV6-8 and TRBJ2-3, with D possibly matching TRBD2 (6 bases). The CDR3 has 15 amino acids. Trimming removed 6 bases at V and 2 bases at J, with 15 bases between. Germline CDR1 is MNHGY and CDR2 is SAAAGT. The CDR3 bases are TGTGCCAGCAGCCTACGCGGGACCCCCACAGATACGCAGTATTTT. As protein: CASSLRGTPTDTQYF.

This sequence joins TRBV7-1 and TRBJ1-1; D is ambiguous. TRBV7-1 is an ORF, and what it does is uncertain. The CDR3 runs 13 residues. V was shortened by 4 bases and J by 9 bases, with 15 bases between the two germline ends. CDR3 nucleotide sequence: TGTGCCAGCAGCTTTGTATCGGAAGGGCAAGCTTTCTTT. Translation gives CASSFVSEGQAFF.